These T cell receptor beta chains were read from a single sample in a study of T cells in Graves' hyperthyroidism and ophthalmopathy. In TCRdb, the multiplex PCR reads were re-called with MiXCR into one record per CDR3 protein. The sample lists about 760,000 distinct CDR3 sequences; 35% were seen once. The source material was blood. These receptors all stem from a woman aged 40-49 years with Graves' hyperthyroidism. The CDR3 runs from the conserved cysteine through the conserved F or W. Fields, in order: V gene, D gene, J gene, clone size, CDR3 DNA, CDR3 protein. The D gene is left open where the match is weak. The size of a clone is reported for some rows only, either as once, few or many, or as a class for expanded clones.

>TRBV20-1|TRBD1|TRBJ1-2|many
TGCAGTGCTAGAGATGCCGGGACAGGGTCCGGAGGCTACACCTTC
CSARDAGTGSGGYTF
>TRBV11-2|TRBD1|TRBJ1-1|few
TGTGCCAGCAGCTTACGACAGGGGACGGACACTGAAGCTTTCTTT
CASSLRQGTDTEAFF
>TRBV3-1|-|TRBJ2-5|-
TGTGCCAGCAGCCAGCAAGCATGGGAGACCCAGTACTTC
CASSQQAWETQYF
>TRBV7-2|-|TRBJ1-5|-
TGTGCCAGCAGCTTGGACCGCAATCAGCCCCGGCATTTT
CASSLDRNQPRHF
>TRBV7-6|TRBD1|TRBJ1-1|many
TGTGCCAGCAGCTGGACGGGACAGGGTAATGAAGCTTTCTTT
CASSWTGQGNEAFF
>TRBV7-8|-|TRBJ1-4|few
TGTGCCAGCAGCTCAACTGGGACCGGCGAAAAACTGTTTTTT
CASSSTGTGEKLFF
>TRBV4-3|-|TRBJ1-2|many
TGCGCCAGCAGCCAAGATATGGTGACCGACTATGGCTACACCTTC
CASSQDMVTDYGYTF
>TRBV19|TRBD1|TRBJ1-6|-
TGTGCCAGTAGTATCCTCGCCGGGACAGGGGGCGTTAATTCACCCCTCCACTTT
CASSILAGTGGVNSPLHF
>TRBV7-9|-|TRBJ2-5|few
TGTGCCAGCAGCTTACGGGACACAATCCAAGAGACCCAGTACTTC
CASSLRDTIQETQYF
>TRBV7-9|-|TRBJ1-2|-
TGTGCCAGCAGCCAAACAGGCGGCTGGGAGTCCTATGGCTACACCTTC
CASSQTGGWESYGYTF
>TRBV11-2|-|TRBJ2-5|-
TGTGCCAGCGGCTCCTCAACCGTTCGGGAGACCCAGTACTTC
CASGSSTVRETQYF
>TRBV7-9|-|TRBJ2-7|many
TGTGCCAGCAGCTCCATTTACGAGCAGTACTTC
CASSSIYEQYF
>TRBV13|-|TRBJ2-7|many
TGTGCCAGCAGCACACAAACCCGGCCGGGGACCTACGAGCAGTACTTC
CASSTQTRPGTYEQYF
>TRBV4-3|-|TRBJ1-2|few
TGCGCCAGCAGCCAAGATTGGGGGGTTCACTATGGCTACACCTTC
CASSQDWGVHYGYTF
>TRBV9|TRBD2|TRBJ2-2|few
TGTGCCAGCAGGCGGGGACTAGCGGGAGCCGGGGAGCTGTTTTTT
CASRRGLAGAGELFF
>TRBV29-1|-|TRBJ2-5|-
TGCAGCGTTGGAGGGCTGCAGGAAGAGACCCAGTACTTC
CSVGGLQEETQYF
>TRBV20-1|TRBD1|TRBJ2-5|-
TGCAGTGCTTATCGTCGGACAGGGGGTTTGGAGACCCAGTACTTC
CSAYRRTGGLETQYF
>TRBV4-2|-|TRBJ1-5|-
TGTGCCAGCAGCCAAGATGGAGGAATGGACCAGCCCCAGCATTTT
CASSQDGGMDQPQHF
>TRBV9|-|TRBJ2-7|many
TGTGCCAGCAGCGTATTGGTAGTCGAGTTGGACTACGAGCAGTACTTC
CASSVLVVELDYEQYF
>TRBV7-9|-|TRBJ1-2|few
TGTGCCAGCAGCCCTCTCAGGGGTCGGGATGGCTACACCTTC
CASSPLRGRDGYTF
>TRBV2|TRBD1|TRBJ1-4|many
TGTGCCAGCAGTATAGGACAGGGGGGTGAAAAACTGTTTTTT
CASSIGQGGEKLFF
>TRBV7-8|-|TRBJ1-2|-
TGTGCCAGCAGTTCTAATAGGGAGGAGGGGTTCGCGGGCTACACCTTC
CASSSNREEGFAGYTF
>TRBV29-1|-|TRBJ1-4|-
TGCAGCGTTTTCCAGGGTGGTGGTGAAAAACTGTTTTTT
CSVFQGGGEKLFF
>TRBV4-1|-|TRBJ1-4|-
TGCGCCAGCAGCAAAGGGCACGGTAATAATGAAAAACTGTTTTTT
CASSKGHGNNEKLFF
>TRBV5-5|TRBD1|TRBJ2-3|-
TGTGCCAGCAGCTTCCGGGACAGGGGACCAGATACGCAGTATTTT
CASSFRDRGPDTQYF
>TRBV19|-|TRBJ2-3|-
TGTGCCAGCGGGGCGCGCACAGATACGCAGTATTTT
CASGARTDTQYF
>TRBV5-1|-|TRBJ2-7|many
TGCGCCAGCAGCTTGGAACAGGCCTACGAGCAGTACTTC
CASSLEQAYEQYF
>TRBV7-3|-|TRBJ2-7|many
TGTGCCAGCAGCTTAAATGAGGAATCCGAGCAGTACTTC
CASSLNEESEQYF
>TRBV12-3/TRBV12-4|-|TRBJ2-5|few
TGTGCCAGCAGCCCGATCCATGGGGTTAAGACCCAGTACTTC
CASSPIHGVKTQYF
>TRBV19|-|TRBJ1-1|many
TGTGCCAGTAGTGCACAGGGTCTTACTGAAGCTTTCTTT
CASSAQGLTEAFF